These T cell receptor beta chains were read from a single sample in a study of blood T cell repertoires in COVID-19. Sequencing was performed with immunoSEQ multiplex PCR; in TCRdb, only in-frame clones are kept and a portion is missing. The table records about 180,000 clones, more than 75% of them present only once. The sample comprised PBMCs or T cells enriched from blood (not recorded which). The receptor source for this set is a man between 60 and 75 years old who had been exposed to COVID-19. Both conserved end residues are part of each CDR3. The D gene is left open where the match is weak. Size is stated for part of the rows, as once, few or many counts, or as a class when the clone is expanded.

CDR3nt: TGTGCCAGCAGTGAAGATCTTAGCACTGCCTACGAGCAGTACTTC
CDR3aa: CASSEDLSTAYEQYF
len: 15
j_gene: TRBJ2-7
v_gene: TRBV6-1
abundance: -
d_gene: -

CDR3nt: TGTGCCAGCAGTGAGAGGACAGGGGTTTCACCCCTCCACTTT
CDR3aa: CASSERTGVSPLHF
len: 14
j_gene: TRBJ1-6
v_gene: TRBV2
abundance: few
d_gene: TRBD1

CDR3nt: TGTGCCAGCAGATTGGGACAGGGTCTCTACGAGCAGTACTTC
CDR3aa: CASRLGQGLYEQYF
len: 14
j_gene: TRBJ2-7
v_gene: TRBV6-5
abundance: few
d_gene: TRBD1

CDR3nt: TGTGCCAGCTCACCATTTGGACAAATGAACACTGAAGCTTTCTTT
CDR3aa: CASSPFGQMNTEAFF
len: 15
j_gene: TRBJ1-1
v_gene: TRBV18
abundance: -
d_gene: -

CDR3nt: TGTGCCAGCAGTACCGGCGACAGGGCGGCAGATACGCAGTATTTT
CDR3aa: CASSTGDRAADTQYF
len: 15
j_gene: TRBJ2-3
v_gene: TRBV27
abundance: -
d_gene: TRBD1

CDR3nt: TGTGCCAGCAGCCAAGATATTTCCCTACAGGGCTCTAATGAAAAACTGTTTTTT
CDR3aa: CASSQDISLQGSNEKLFF
len: 18
j_gene: TRBJ1-4
v_gene: TRBV4-2
abundance: -
d_gene: -

CDR3nt: TGTGCCACCAGTGATTCACTAGCGGGAGGGCATGAGCAGTTCTTC
CDR3aa: CATSDSLAGGHEQFF
len: 15
j_gene: TRBJ2-1
v_gene: TRBV24-1
abundance: -
d_gene: TRBD2

CDR3nt: TGTGCCACCAGTGATCGCAGGGGCCTCCAAGAGACCCAGTACTTC
CDR3aa: CATSDRRGLQETQYF
len: 15
j_gene: TRBJ2-5
v_gene: TRBV24-1
abundance: -
d_gene: -

CDR3nt: TGTGCCTGGACCCCTGGCGGGACTACCACCTACGAGCAGTACTTC
CDR3aa: CAWTPGGTTTYEQYF
len: 15
j_gene: TRBJ2-7
v_gene: TRBV30
abundance: -
d_gene: TRBD2

CDR3nt: TGTGCCAGCAACCAGGGACAGGCGTCCTATGGCTACACCTTC
CDR3aa: CASNQGQASYGYTF
len: 14
j_gene: TRBJ1-2
v_gene: TRBV28
abundance: -
d_gene: TRBD1

CDR3nt: TGTGCCAGCAGCTTGGACAGGGGGGGTGAAGCTTTCTTT
CDR3aa: CASSLDRGGEAFF
len: 13
j_gene: TRBJ1-1
v_gene: TRBV7-2
abundance: -
d_gene: TRBD1

CDR3nt: TGTGCCACCAGTGATTTGCGGGACAGTCGAGGGGACTATGGCTACACCTTC
CDR3aa: CATSDLRDSRGDYGYTF
len: 17
j_gene: TRBJ1-2
v_gene: TRBV24-1
abundance: -
d_gene: TRBD1

CDR3nt: TGTGCCAGCAGCTTAGGAGCAGGGGGTGGGTACAATGAGCAGTTCTTC
CDR3aa: CASSLGAGGGYNEQFF
len: 16
j_gene: TRBJ2-1
v_gene: TRBV7-8
abundance: -
d_gene: TRBD1

CDR3nt: TGCGCCAGCAGCTTGGTCTTCCCCGGGAACACTGAAGCTTTCTTT
CDR3aa: CASSLVFPGNTEAFF
len: 15
j_gene: TRBJ1-1
v_gene: TRBV5-1
abundance: once
d_gene: -

CDR3nt: TGTGCCTGGAGTACAAGAAACTATGGCTACACCTTC
CDR3aa: CAWSTRNYGYTF
len: 12
j_gene: TRBJ1-2
v_gene: TRBV30
abundance: once
d_gene: -

CDR3nt: TGTGCCAGTAGCAGAGGGTTAGTTTACGGAAACACCATATATTTT
CDR3aa: CASSRGLVYGNTIYF
len: 15
j_gene: TRBJ1-3
v_gene: TRBV12-1
abundance: -
d_gene: -

CDR3nt: TGTGCAGGACAGGGGGGAGGGCCGACAGATACGCAGTATTTT
CDR3aa: CAGQGGGPTDTQYF
len: 14
j_gene: TRBJ2-3
v_gene: TRBV6-5
abundance: many
d_gene: TRBD1

CDR3nt: TGTGCCAGTAGTAATCTAGTAAACTACGAGCAGTACTTC
CDR3aa: CASSNLVNYEQYF
len: 13
j_gene: TRBJ2-7
v_gene: TRBV19
abundance: -
d_gene: -

CDR3nt: TGTGCCAGTAGTATTAGATTAGATACGCAGTATTTT
CDR3aa: CASSIRLDTQYF
len: 12
j_gene: TRBJ2-3
v_gene: TRBV19
abundance: -
d_gene: -

CDR3nt: TGTGCCAGCAGCTTAGCAGGGAGGACAGATACGCAGTATTTT
CDR3aa: CASSLAGRTDTQYF
len: 14
j_gene: TRBJ2-3
v_gene: TRBV7-9
abundance: -
d_gene: -

CDR3nt: TGTGCCAGCAGTGAAGGGAGGGGTAGAACCTACGAGCAGTACTTC
CDR3aa: CASSEGRGRTYEQYF
len: 15
j_gene: TRBJ2-7
v_gene: TRBV6-1
abundance: -
d_gene: -

CDR3nt: TGTGCCAGCAGCGTAGGTGGCAGGGCCTACGGCTATGGCTACACCTTC
CDR3aa: CASSVGGRAYGYGYTF
len: 16
j_gene: TRBJ1-2
v_gene: TRBV9
abundance: -
d_gene: -

CDR3nt: TGTGCCAGCAGCCAAGATCCCGCGGTAGCGGGGCGCACAGATACGCAGTATTTT
CDR3aa: CASSQDPAVAGRTDTQYF
len: 18
j_gene: TRBJ2-3
v_gene: TRBV3-1/TRBV3-2
abundance: -
d_gene: TRBD2

CDR3nt: TGTGCCGTTTGGGGAGAGATTAACTATGGCTACACCTTC
CDR3aa: CAVWGEINYGYTF
len: 13
j_gene: TRBJ1-2
v_gene: TRBV28
abundance: -
d_gene: -

CDR3nt: TGTGCCACCAGTGAAAGCGCGGGAGGGATCGGGGATGAGCAGTTCTTC
CDR3aa: CATSESAGGIGDEQFF
len: 16
j_gene: TRBJ2-1
v_gene: TRBV24-1
abundance: -
d_gene: TRBD2

CDR3nt: TGTGCCTGGAGTAAAAGGGGGAACGGCTACACCTTC
CDR3aa: CAWSKRGNGYTF
len: 12
j_gene: TRBJ1-2
v_gene: TRBV30
abundance: -
d_gene: -

CDR3nt: TGCAGCGTCAAACAGGGGGCCATCTACGAGCAGTACTTC
CDR3aa: CSVKQGAIYEQYF
len: 13
j_gene: TRBJ2-7
v_gene: TRBV29-1
abundance: -
d_gene: TRBD1

CDR3nt: TGTGCCAGCAGCGTAGACAGCTATAGCAATCAGCCCCAGCATTTT
CDR3aa: CASSVDSYSNQPQHF
len: 15
j_gene: TRBJ1-5
v_gene: TRBV9
abundance: -
d_gene: -

CDR3nt: TGTGCCAGCAGCCGAGACAGGGGAGGCGAAAAACTGTTTTTT
CDR3aa: CASSRDRGGEKLFF
len: 14
j_gene: TRBJ1-4
v_gene: TRBV7-3
abundance: -
d_gene: TRBD1

CDR3nt: TGTGCCAGCAGCTGGCCGGGACTCGGGAACACTGAAGCTTTCTTT
CDR3aa: CASSWPGLGNTEAFF
len: 15
j_gene: TRBJ1-1
v_gene: TRBV11-1
abundance: -
d_gene: -